This TCR beta chain was sequenced for a study of long-term antiretroviral therapy in people with HIV. CDR3 length equals 15 residues. Germline CDR1 reads SGHTA; CDR2 reads FQGNSA. The V segment lost 2 bases and the J segment 6 bases; nucleotides outside the gene matches: 7. Only a few counts were recorded for this clone. At survey level, the immunoSEQ assay was run in its v3.0 version. Only in-frame clones appear in the TCRdb table, and some are missing; sequencing was by immunoSEQ multiplex PCR. The data contain almost 35,000 clones, 94% of them seen just once; the ten biggest clones take up 3.5% to 4.5%.

The sequencing used unsorted PBMCs, collected more than 5 years after starting antiretroviral therapy. The genes are TRBV7-2 and TRBJ1-5, with 7 bases lining up with TRBD1. This clonotype was sampled from a woman between 50 and 59 years old with HIV. The CDR3 sequence: CASSLYEGASQPQHF. CDR3 in DNA: TGTGCCAGCAGCTTATATGAGGGGGCGAGTCAGCCCCAGCATTTT. The full variable domain, with the rest looked up from reference TRBV7-2 and TRBJ1-5, is GAGVSQSPSNKVTEKGKDVELRCDPISGHTALYWYRQSLGQGLEFLIYFQGNSAPDKSGLPSDRFSAERTGGSVSTLTIQRTQQEDSAVYLCASSLYEGASQPQHFGDGTRLSIL.